This TCR beta chain was captured by sequencing in a study of blood T cell repertoires in COVID-19. Study summary: Collection of acute and convalescent COVID-19 samples took place in the United States, Italy and Spain.

Germline CDR1 is SGHAT and CDR2 is FQNNGV. Unmatched junction bases numbered 3, after V lost 5 bases and J lost 3 bases. The CDR3 has 13 residues. Assay: immunoSEQ multiplex PCR; the TCRdb copy retains only in-frame clones and omits some. The sample carries roughly 170,000 clones, roughly four fifths recorded once. The receptor comes from a man aged 35-49 years who had recovered from COVID-19. The sample consisted of peripheral blood. The gene calls are TRBV11-2 and TRBJ2-7, with 8 bases aligning to TRBD2. CDR3 in DNA: TGTGCCAGCAGCGCCGGGACTAGCTACGAGCAGTACTTC. Translated: CASSAGTSYEQYF.